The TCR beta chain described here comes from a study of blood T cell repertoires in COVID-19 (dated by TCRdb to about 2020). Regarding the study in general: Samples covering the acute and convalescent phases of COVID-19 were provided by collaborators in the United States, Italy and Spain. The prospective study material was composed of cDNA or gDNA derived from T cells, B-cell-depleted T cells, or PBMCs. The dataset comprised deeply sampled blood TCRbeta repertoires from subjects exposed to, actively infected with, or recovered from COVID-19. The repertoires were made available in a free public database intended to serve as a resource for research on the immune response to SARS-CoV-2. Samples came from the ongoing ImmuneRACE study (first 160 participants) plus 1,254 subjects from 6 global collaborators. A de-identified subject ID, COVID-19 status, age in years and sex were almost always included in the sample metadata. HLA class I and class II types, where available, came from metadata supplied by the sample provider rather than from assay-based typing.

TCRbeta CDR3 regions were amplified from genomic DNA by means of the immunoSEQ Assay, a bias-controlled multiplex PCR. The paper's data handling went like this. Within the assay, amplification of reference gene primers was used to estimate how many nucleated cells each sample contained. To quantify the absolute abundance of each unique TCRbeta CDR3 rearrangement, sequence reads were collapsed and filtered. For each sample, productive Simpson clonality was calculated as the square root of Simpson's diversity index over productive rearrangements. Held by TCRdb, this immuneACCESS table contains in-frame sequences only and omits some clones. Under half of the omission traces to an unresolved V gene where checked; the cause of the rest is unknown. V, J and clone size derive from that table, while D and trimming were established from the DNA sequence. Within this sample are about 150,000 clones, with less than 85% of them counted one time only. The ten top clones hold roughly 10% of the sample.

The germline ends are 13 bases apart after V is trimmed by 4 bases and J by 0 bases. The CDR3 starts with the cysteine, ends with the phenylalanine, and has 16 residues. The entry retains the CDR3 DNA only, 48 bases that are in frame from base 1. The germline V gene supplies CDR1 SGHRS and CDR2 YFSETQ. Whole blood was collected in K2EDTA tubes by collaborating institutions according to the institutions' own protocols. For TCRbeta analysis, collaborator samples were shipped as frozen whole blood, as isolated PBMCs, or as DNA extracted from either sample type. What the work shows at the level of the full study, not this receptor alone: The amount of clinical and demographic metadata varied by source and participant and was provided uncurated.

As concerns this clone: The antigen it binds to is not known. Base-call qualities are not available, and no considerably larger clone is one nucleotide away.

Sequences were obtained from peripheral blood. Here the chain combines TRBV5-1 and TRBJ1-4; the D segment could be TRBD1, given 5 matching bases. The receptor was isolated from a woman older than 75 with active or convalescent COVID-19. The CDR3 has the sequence CASSPRTLATNEKLFF. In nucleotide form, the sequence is TGCGCCAGCAGCCCGAGGACACTTGCAACTAATGAAAAACTGTTTTTT.